This T cell receptor beta chain was sequenced in a study of cytomegalovirus exposure and HLA in healthy donors. Use of 60 Vbeta and 13 Jbeta primers characterized the PCR. Data came from immunoSEQ multiplex PCR; TCRdb stores just in-frame clones and leaves some out. In total, the table holds 150,000 or so clones. Study results and limitations: Some V segments (TRBV6-2 and TRBV6-3 among them) were excluded as indistinguishable. HLA alleles were associated with some 17,000 TCR beta sequences in a later analysis at 0.05 false discovery rate. In a later analysis, TCR beta V- and J-gene trimming was associated with a missense DCLRE1C variant.

Note on this clone: Its specificity is not known.

The CDR3 sequence is 18 residues long. The germline CDR1 and CDR2 sequences are MGHRA and YSYEKL. The receptor was derived from a man younger than 40 in good health and CMV-seronegative. The chain couples TRBV4-1 to TRBJ2-5; 8 nucleotides match TRBD1. The J call may not be correct, given that the DNA end is closer to TRBJ2-7. Source material: PBMCs. CDR3: CASSRPIYRDRITYEQYF. The CDR3 DNA reads as TGCGCCAGCAGCCGCCCAATTTACCGGGACAGGATAACCTACGAGCAGTACTTC.